The 18 T cell receptor beta chains below come from one sample, sequenced in a study of cytomegalovirus exposure and HLA in healthy donors. Both 60 Vbeta primers and 13 Jbeta primers went into the PCR. The data were produced by immunoSEQ multiplex PCR, yet TCRdb's version contains in-frame clones alone and is incomplete. The sample holds 240,000 or so clones, roughly 80% seen once. Sequencing input: PBMCs. All receptors derive from a woman aged 40-49 years in good health and CMV-seropositive.

The chain has TRBV5-1 and TRBJ2-5; D is uncertain. Germline V gene sequence: CDR1 SGHRS, CDR2 YFSETQ. The V end lost 5 bases, the J end lost 0 bases, and 11 bases lay between the germline ends. This CDR3 contains 14 residues. DNA for the CDR3: TGCGCCAGCAGGGTCCTCGGAGACCAAGAGACCCAGTACTTC. This encodes CASRVLGDQETQYF.

This chain connects TRBV7-2 to TRBJ1-6, with D perhaps matching TRBD1 (5 bases). The CDR3 sequence is 15 residues long. The V gene's germline CDR1 is SGHTA and CDR2 FQGNSA. V was shortened by 1 base and J by 7 bases, with 11 bases between the two germline ends. CDR3 sequence reads: CASSLEGRVNSPLHF. The CDR3 bases are TGTGCCAGCAGCTTAGAAGGCAGGGTGAATTCACCCCTCCACTTT.

The J gene is TRBJ1-1, the V gene TRBV4-1; TRBD1 agrees at 7 bases. Trimming removed 2 bases from V and 6 bases from J; junction bases left unmatched: 6. CDR3 length: 14 amino acids. Germline V gene lookup returns CDR1 MGHRA and CDR2 YSYEKL. The CDR3 DNA reads TGCGCCAGCAGCCAACCCAGACAGGGACCTGAAGCTTTCTTT. Its translation is CASSQPRQGPEAFF.

The chain recombines TRBV7-8 with TRBJ1-1, with D perhaps matching TRBD1 (5 bases). CDR1 is SGHVS and CDR2 is FQNEAQ in the germline V gene. The CDR3 is 13 amino acids. The ends were cut back, 0 bases at V and 9 bases at J, with 11 bases in the middle. The CDR3 loop reads CASSLAPGVQAFF. As DNA, the CDR3 is TGTGCCAGCAGCTTAGCCCCGGGGGTTCAAGCTTTCTTT. Full variable domain (rest looked up from reference TRBV7-8 and TRBJ1-1): GAGVSQSPRYKVAKRGQDVALRCDPISGHVSLFWYQQALGQGPEFLTYFQNEAQLDKSGLPSDRFFAERPEGSVSTLKIQRTQQEDSAVYLCASSLAPGVQAFFGQGTRLTVV.

J is TRBJ1-2 and V is TRBV19; the D gene is possibly TRBD1 (5 bases). V lost 6 bases and J 6 bases, leaving 11 bases between the germline ends. Germline lookup yields CDR1 LNHDA and CDR2 SQIVND (reference sequence). This CDR3 spans 12 amino acids. The CDR3 DNA sequence: TGTGCCAGTAGGGCCAGGGTAAATGGCTACACCTTC. Its translation: CASRARVNGYTF. Looking up the rest from reference TRBV19 and TRBJ1-2 gives the full variable domain: DGGITQSPKYLFRKEGQNVTLSCEQNLNHDAMYWYRQDPGQGLRLIYYSQIVNDFQKGDIAEGYSVSREKKESFPLTVTSAQKNPTAFYLCASRARVNGYTFGSGTRLTVV.

This chain links TRBV19 with TRBJ1-5; D possibly corresponds to TRBD1 (5 bases). The V end lost 6 bases, the J end lost 1 base, and 19 bases lay between the germline ends. Per germline, CDR1 LNHDA and CDR2 SQIVND (reference sequence). The CDR3 is 17 residues long. CDR3 residues: CASRRTTETVSNQPQHF. The CDR3 DNA follows: TGTGCCAGTAGACGGACGACCGAGACAGTAAGCAATCAGCCCCAGCATTTT.

This clone appeared a single time. The genes are TRBV7-2 and TRBJ2-1, with D unclear. The germline V gene has CDR1 SGHTA and CDR2 FQGNSA. V was shortened by 2 bases and J by 14 bases, with 13 bases between the two germline ends. This CDR3 has 12 amino acids. CDR3 region: CASSLSPSTKFF. DNA of the CDR3: TGTGCCAGCAGCTTATCTCCCTCTACGAAGTTCTTC.

This clone was detected only once. This chain connects TRBV7-9 to TRBJ2-2, with D maybe TRBD1 (6 bases). The CDR3 has 15 amino acids. From germline, CDR1 is SEHNR and CDR2 FQNEAQ (reference sequence). The ends were cut back, 5 bases at V and 2 bases at J, with 12 bases in the middle. CDR3 loop: CASSPPRGNTGELFF. DNA of the CDR3: TGTGCCAGCAGCCCCCCCAGGGGCAACACCGGGGAGCTGTTTTTT.

The V gene is TRBV7-3, the J gene TRBJ2-1; 13 bases match TRBD2. The V segment lost 7 bases and the J segment 7 bases; nucleotides outside the gene matches: 4. The germline V gene encodes CDR1 SGHTA and CDR2 FQGTGA. The CDR3 totals 14 residues. The CDR3 coding sequence is TGTGCCAGCACCTCGGGACTAGCGGGAAATGAGCAGTTCTTC. Encoded protein: CASTSGLAGNEQFF.

The chain links TRBV6-1 to TRBJ2-3; D remains unclear. Looked up from germline, CDR1 is MNHNS and CDR2 is SASEGT. The V end lost 8 bases, the J end lost 2 bases, and 8 bases lay between the germline ends. The CDR3 is made up of 12 amino acids. The CDR3 protein is CASAANTDTQYF. The CDR3, as DNA: TGTGCCAGCGCGGCTAACACAGATACGCAGTATTTT.

This clone came up a few times. CDR3 protein: CASRGYGGTEAFF. The CDR3 nucleotides are TGTGCCAGCAGAGGGTACGGGGGCACTGAAGCTTTCTTT. This sequence joins TRBV14 and TRBJ1-1; possible D gene TRBD1, 5 bases. Germline CDR1 SGHDN, CDR2 FVKESK. CDR3 length: 13 residues. V lost 6 bases and J 4 bases, leaving 12 bases between the germline ends. Full variable domain (missing parts from reference TRBV14 and TRBJ1-1): EAGVTQFPSHSVIEKGQTVTLRCDPISGHDNLYWYRRVMGKEIKFLLHFVKESKQDESGMPNNRFLAERTGGTYSTLKVQPAELEDSGVYFCASRGYGGTEAFFGQGTRLTVV.

A few counts support this clone. The V call is TRBV11-3, the J call TRBJ2-5, with a weak D call TRBD2 (7 bases). This CDR3 is built from 13 residues. Per the germline V gene, CDR1 is SGHNT and CDR2 is YENEEA. The V and J ends lost 8 bases and 1 base respectively, with 11 bases between them. The chain's CDR3 is CASRGAVQETQYF. The CDR3 coding sequence is TGTGCCAGCCGGGGGGCGGTCCAAGAGACCCAGTACTTC.

The chain has TRBV4-3 and TRBJ2-5, with 11 bases fitting TRBD1. This CDR3 has 18 amino acids. Germline V gene sequence: CDR1 LGHNA, CDR2 YSLEER. V gave up 1 base and J gave up 4 bases; unmatched junction bases: 11. CDR3 residues: CASSQGVTGQGVGETQYF. The CDR3 DNA follows: TGCGCCAGCAGCCAAGGCGTTACGGGACAGGGGGTGGGAGAGACCCAGTACTTC.

This clone has just a few counts. V gene TRBV6-5 combines with J gene TRBJ1-2, with a weak D call TRBD1 (5 bases). This CDR3 contains 11 residues. V was trimmed by 7 bases and J by 4 bases, leaving 7 bases between them. CDR1 and CDR2 (germline): MNHEY, SVGAGI. The DNA for the CDR3 is TGTGCCAGCAAGACAGTCTATGGCTACACCTTC. This gives the protein CASKTVYGYTF.

The chain uses TRBV29-1 and TRBJ1-2; 7 nucleotides line up with TRBD1. The CDR3 contains 13 residues. The germline V gene has CDR1 SQVTM and CDR2 ANQGSEA. V dropped 5 bases and J dropped 6; count of bases not matched to a gene: 9. The CDR3: CSVPDREEHGYTF. CDR3 bases: TGCAGCGTTCCTGACAGGGAGGAACATGGCTACACCTTC. Together with reference TRBV29-1 and TRBJ1-2, the CDR3 gives the full variable domain: SAVISQKPSRDICQRGTSLTIQCQVDSQVTMMFWYRQQPGQSLTLIATANQGSEATYESGFVIDKFPISRPNLTFSTLTVSNMSPEDSSIYLCSVPDREEHGYTFGSGTRLTVV.

V gene TRBV19 combines with J gene TRBJ2-2; D not resolved. Per the germline V gene, CDR1 is LNHDA and CDR2 is SQIVND (reference sequence). This CDR3 contains 15 residues. With 0 bases removed from V and 1 base from J, the gap between germline ends came to 6 bases. The CDR3 sequence: CASSIDLRNTGELFF. The CDR3 region has the DNA TGTGCCAGTAGTATAGATCTCCGGAACACCGGGGAGCTGTTTTTT.

The chain recombines TRBV7-2 with TRBJ1-4; D may be TRBD1 (6 bases). Between the trimmed V and J ends, which lost 6 bases and 1 base, there was a span of 15 bases. Germline CDR1 reads SGHTA; CDR2 reads FQGNSA. The CDR3 contains 16 residues. CDR3 bases: TGTGCCAGCAGTTTAAACAGGGTTGGAACTAATGAAAAACTGTTTTTT. Amino acid sequence: CASSLNRVGTNEKLFF.

In DNA, the CDR3 is TGTGCCAGCAGCCAGGACAGGGGCTACTTCTACGAGCAGTACTTC. This codes for CASSQDRGYFYEQYF. This rearrangement joins TRBV11-2 to TRBJ2-7; 9 nucleotides match TRBD1. The V gene's germline CDR1 is SGHAT and CDR2 FQNNGV. The CDR3 has 15 amino acids. The V segment lost 5 bases and the J segment 3 bases; nucleotides outside the gene matches: 8.